Each of the 18 T cell receptor beta chains below was sequenced from the same sample in a study of blood T cell repertoires in COVID-19. The assay was immunoSEQ multiplex PCR, and TCRdb's table has in-frame clones only and misses some. The table has 280,000 or so clones, roughly 85% seen once; the top ten hold less than 2.5%. The sequenced material came from PBMCs or T cells enriched from blood (not recorded which). Source of these receptors: a man aged 30 to 45 who had recovered from COVID-19.

The chain employs TRBV4-2 and TRBJ1-2, with a tentative D call TRBD1 (5 bases). The ends were cut back, 1 base at V and 5 bases at J, with 11 bases in the middle. Per germline, CDR1 LGHNA and CDR2 YNFKEQ. This CDR3 region has 14 residues. The CDR3, as DNA: TGTGCCAGCAGCCAAGGTCTCGCAGGGTATGGCTACACCTTC. Residues: CASSQGLAGYGYTF.

This chain joins TRBV6-1 and TRBJ1-6, with TRBD1 as a possible D gene (5 bases). This CDR3 region has 15 residues. Germline V CDR1 and CDR2: MNHNS, SASEGT. V was cut by 2 bases and J by 5 bases, with 10 bases left in between. CDR3 nucleotide sequence: TGTGCCAGCAGTGAAACCCCGGGGGATAATTCACCCCTCCACTTT. Protein: CASSETPGDNSPLHF.

This clone was found once. The chain uses TRBV5-4 and TRBJ1-2; D may be TRBD1 (6 bases). Germline V gene data show CDR1 as SGHNT and CDR2 as YYREEE (reference sequence). The V gene lost 7 bases and the J gene lost 4 bases, with 17 bases spanning the gap. The length of the CDR3 is 14 residues. The CDR3: CASDVGGRSYGYTF. The CDR3 DNA sequence: TGTGCCAGCGATGTGGGGGGGCGCTCCTATGGCTACACCTTC.

This clone was picked up a small number of times. This chain links TRBV7-9 with TRBJ1-3; D possibly corresponds to TRBD1 (5 bases). This CDR3 comprises 14 residues. Between the trimmed V and J ends, which lost 4 bases and 0 bases, there was a span of 7 bases. Germline-derived CDR1 and CDR2 are SEHNR and FQNEAQ (reference sequence). DNA of the CDR3: TGTGCCAGCAGCTCCGACAGCTCTGGAAACACCATATATTTT. It specifies CASSSDSSGNTIYF.

The V gene is TRBV5-1, the J gene TRBJ1-1; D call uncertain. The germline V gene encodes CDR1 SGHRS and CDR2 YFSETQ. V was pared by 0 bases and J by 3 bases, with 6 bases between. The CDR3 runs to 13 residues. In nucleotides, the CDR3 is TGCGCCAGCAGCTTGGTAGAGGACACTGAAGCTTTCTTT. This translates into CASSLVEDTEAFF.

This clone was recorded many times. This chain joins TRBV4-1 and TRBJ2-1; 8 bases are a match to TRBD2. CDR3 size: 16 residues. V was pared by 3 bases and J by 10 bases, with 14 bases of the junction left unmatched. The germline V gene has CDR1 MGHRA and CDR2 YSYEKL. Here the CDR3 DNA reads TGCGCCAGCAGCCACCCCTTAAGCGGGGGAGGCGGGGAGCAGTTCTTC. It is translated as CASSHPLSGGGGEQFF.

This rearrangement joins TRBV5-4 to TRBJ1-1; the D is unclear. Trimming pared 1 base from V and 1 base from J, leaving 8 bases between. Germline V lookup: CDR1 SGHNT, CDR2 YYREEE (reference sequence). The CDR3 is 14 amino acids. CDR3 residues: CASSLNGGNTEAFF. In DNA form, the CDR3 reads TGTGCCAGCAGCTTGAATGGAGGGAACACTGAAGCTTTCTTT.

The chain has TRBV30 and TRBJ1-2; 9 positions match TRBD1. Trimming cost V 3 bases and J 6 bases; bases outside gene matches: 2. The CDR3 sequence is 12 residues long. Germline loops: CDR1 GTSNPN, CDR2 SVGIG (reference sequence). The CDR3 sequence is CAWRTGGNGYTF. In nucleotides, the CDR3 is TGTGCCTGGAGGACAGGGGGAAATGGCTACACCTTC. The full variable domain, its missing parts supplied by reference TRBV30 and TRBJ1-2, is SQTIHQWPATLVQPVGSPLSLECTVEGTSNPNLYWYRQAAGRGLQLLFYSVGIGQISSEVPQNLSASRPQDRQFILSSKKLLLSDSGFYLCAWRTGGNGYTFGSGTRLTVV.

This chain connects TRBV7-2 to TRBJ2-7; 10 bases fit TRBD2. The CDR3 sequence is 13 residues long. CDR1 is SGHTA, CDR2 FQGNSA, per germline. The J segment lost 3 bases and the V segment lost 8 bases, leaving 4 bases of the junction unmatched. The CDR3 spells CASQLAGNYEQYF. CDR3 nucleotide sequence: TGTGCCAGCCAACTAGCGGGGAACTACGAGCAGTACTTC. Together with reference TRBV7-2 and TRBJ2-7, the CDR3 gives the full variable domain: GAGVSQSPSNKVTEKGKDVELRCDPISGHTALYWYRQSLGQGLEFLIYFQGNSAPDKSGLPSDRFSAERTGGSVSTLTIQRTQQEDSAVYLCASQLAGNYEQYFGPGTRLTVT.

V gene TRBV6-5 combines with J gene TRBJ2-7, with a possible D match to TRBD2 (6 bases). CDR3 length: 13 residues. Germline lookup yields CDR1 MNHEY and CDR2 SVGAGI. V lost 9 bases, J lost 5 bases, and 17 bases lay in between. The CDR3 spells CASSGVRANEQYF. The CDR3, as DNA: TGTGCCAGTTCGGGGGTTCGGGCTAACGAGCAGTACTTC.

This rearrangement joins TRBV10-2 to TRBJ1-2; 7 bases line up with TRBD1. CDR1 is WSHSY, CDR2 SAAADI, per germline. The CDR3 totals 14 residues. Unmatched junction bases numbered 5, after V lost 2 bases and J lost 5 bases. This CDR3 reads CASSETGVAYGYTF. As DNA, the CDR3 is TGCGCCAGCAGTGAGACAGGGGTGGCGTATGGCTACACCTTC.

This sequence joins TRBV29-1 and TRBJ1-2; TRBD1 matches at 8 bases. Germline CDR1 SQVTM, CDR2 ANQGSEA. V was pared by 7 bases and J by 8 bases, with 9 bases of the junction left unmatched. The CDR3 length is 12 residues. The CDR3 DNA reads as TGCAGCGCCAAAAAGACAGGGGCGGGCTACACCTTC. Its translation: CSAKKTGAGYTF.

The V call is TRBV24-1, the J call TRBJ1-5; 9 bases agree with TRBD1. Germline loops: CDR1 KGHDR, CDR2 SFDVKD. V was pared by 3 bases and J by 1 base, with 3 bases of the junction left unmatched. The CDR3 is 16 amino acids. The CDR3 sequence: CATSDGGTGSNQPQHF. In nucleotides, the CDR3 is TGTGCCACCAGTGATGGCGGGACAGGGAGCAATCAGCCCCAGCATTTT.

The chain recombines TRBV7-9 with TRBJ1-2; D might be TRBD1 (5 bases). V was shortened by 3 bases and J by 8 bases, with 19 bases between the two germline ends. Germline V gene sequence: CDR1 SEHNR, CDR2 FQNEAQ (reference sequence). The CDR3 length is 15 residues. The CDR3 DNA reads TGTGCCAGCAGCTTGGACGACGGAAGGGGTGGCGGCTACACCTTC. It yields the protein CASSLDDGRGGGYTF. Combining the CDR3 with reference TRBV7-9 and TRBJ1-2 gives the whole variable domain DTGVSQNPRHKITKRGQNVTFRCDPISEHNRLYWYRQTLGQGPEFLTYFQNEAQLEKSRLLSDRFSAERPKGSFSTLEIQRTEQGDSAMYLCASSLDDGRGGGYTFGSGTRLTVV.

This sequence joins TRBV6-1 and TRBJ1-6; D is unclear. The V end lost 1 base, the J end lost 0 bases, and 7 bases lay between the germline ends. CDR1 is MNHNS, CDR2 SASEGT, per germline. CDR3 length: 16 amino acids. CDR3 amino acids: CASSEDSASYNSPLHF. The CDR3 coding sequence is TGTGCCAGCAGTGAAGACAGTGCCTCCTATAATTCACCCCTCCACTTT.

V and J are TRBV3-1 (or the pseudogene TRBV3-2) and TRBJ1-1, with 9 bases fitting TRBD1. The CDR3 runs 15 residues. Germline lookup yields CDR1 LGHDT and CDR2 YNNKEL (reference sequence). V shed 8 bases, J shed 4 bases, and the junction held 11 bases outside the gene matches. DNA of the CDR3: TGTGCCAGCGGGGGACAGGGTACGGTCGTCACTGAAGCTTTCTTT. This translates into CASGGQGTVVTEAFF.

V and J are TRBV5-4 and TRBJ1-4; tentative D call: TRBD1 (6 bases). V lost 4 bases to trimming and J lost 4 bases, with 14 bases between them. This CDR3 spans 15 amino acids. The germline CDR1 and CDR2 sequences are SGHNT and YYREEE (reference sequence). The DNA for the CDR3 is TGTGCCAGCAGCGATACAGGGCTTGGTAATGAAAAACTGTTTTTT. This sequence encodes CASSDTGLGNEKLFF.

The J gene is TRBJ1-6, the V gene TRBV3-1 (or the pseudogene TRBV3-2); D ambiguous. The germline V gene encodes CDR1 LGHDT and CDR2 YNNKEL (reference sequence). The CDR3 totals 14 residues. The V and J ends lost 3 bases and 8 bases respectively, with 11 bases between them. CDR3: CASSQKLHDSPLHF. CDR3 bases: TGTGCCAGCAGCCAGAAACTACATGATTCACCCCTCCACTTT.